The clone carrying this T cell receptor (beta chain) showed up just a few times. Germline CDR1 reads SGHNT; CDR2 reads YYREEE (reference sequence). With 4 bases clipped from V and 1 base from J, the junction kept 7 bases outside the gene matches. The CDR3 has 15 residues. The sample originates from a study of blood T cell repertoires in COVID-19. Study-level background: Acute-phase and convalescent COVID-19 samples originated in the United States, Italy and Spain. PBMCs, B-cell-depleted T cells, or T cells provided the cDNA or gDNA that made up the material.

Methods used by the authors: Reference gene primers were amplified, and this amplification served to estimate nucleated cell counts. The table came from immunoSEQ multiplex PCR; TCRdb's copy has only in-frame clones and leaves some out. That table is the source of V, J and clone size, and D and trimming were worked out from the DNA. In the table there are 100,000 to 150,000 clones, about nine tenths of which are singletons. Specimen: peripheral blood. The TCR was taken from a man aged 45-65 years with active COVID-19. This rearrangement joins TRBV5-4 to TRBJ1-2; 7 nucleotides align to TRBD1. CDR3 DNA sequence: TGTGCCAGCAGCCTAGGGGGCTACGGTAACTATGGCTACACCTTC. It yields the protein CASSLGGYGNYGYTF.